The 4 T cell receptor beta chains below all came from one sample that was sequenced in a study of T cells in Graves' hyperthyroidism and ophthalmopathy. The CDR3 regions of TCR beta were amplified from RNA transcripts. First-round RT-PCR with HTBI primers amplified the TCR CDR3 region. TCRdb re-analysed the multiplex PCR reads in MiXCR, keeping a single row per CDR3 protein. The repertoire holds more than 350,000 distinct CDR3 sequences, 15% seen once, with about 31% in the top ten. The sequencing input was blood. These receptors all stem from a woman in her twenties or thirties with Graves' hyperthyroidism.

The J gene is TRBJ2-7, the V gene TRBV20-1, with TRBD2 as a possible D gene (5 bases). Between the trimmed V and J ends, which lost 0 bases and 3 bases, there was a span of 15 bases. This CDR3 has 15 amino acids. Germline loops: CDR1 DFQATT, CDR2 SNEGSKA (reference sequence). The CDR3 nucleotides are TGCAGTGCTAGAGAGCCGGGGATCAGTGGCTACGAGCAGTACTTC. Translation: CSAREPGISGYEQYF.

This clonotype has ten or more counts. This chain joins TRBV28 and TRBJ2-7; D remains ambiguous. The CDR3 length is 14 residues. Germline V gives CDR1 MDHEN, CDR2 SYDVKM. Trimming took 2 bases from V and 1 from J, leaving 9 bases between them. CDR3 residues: CASSLGSPSYEQYF. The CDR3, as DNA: TGTGCCAGCAGTTTAGGGTCGCCATCCTACGAGCAGTACTTC. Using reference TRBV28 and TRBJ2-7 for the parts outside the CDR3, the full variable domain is DVKVTQSSRYLVKRTGEKVFLECVQDMDHENMFWYRQDPGLGLRLIYFSYDVKMKEKGDIPEGYSVSREKKERFSLILESASTNQTSMYLCASSLGSPSYEQYFGPGTRLTVT.

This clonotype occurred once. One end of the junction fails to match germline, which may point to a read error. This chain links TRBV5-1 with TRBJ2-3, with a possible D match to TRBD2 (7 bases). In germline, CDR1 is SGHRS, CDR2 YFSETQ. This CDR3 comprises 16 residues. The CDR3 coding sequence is TGCGCCAGCAGCTTGGAGGCGGGGGCCGGCACAGATACGCGGTATTTT. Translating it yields CASSLEAGAGTDTRYF.

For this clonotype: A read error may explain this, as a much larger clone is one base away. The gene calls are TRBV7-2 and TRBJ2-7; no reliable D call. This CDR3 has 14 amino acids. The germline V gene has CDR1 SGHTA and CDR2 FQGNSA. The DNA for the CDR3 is TGTGCCAGCAGCTTAGTGGGGTTCGCCTACGAGCGGTACTTC. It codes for CASSLVGFAYERYF.